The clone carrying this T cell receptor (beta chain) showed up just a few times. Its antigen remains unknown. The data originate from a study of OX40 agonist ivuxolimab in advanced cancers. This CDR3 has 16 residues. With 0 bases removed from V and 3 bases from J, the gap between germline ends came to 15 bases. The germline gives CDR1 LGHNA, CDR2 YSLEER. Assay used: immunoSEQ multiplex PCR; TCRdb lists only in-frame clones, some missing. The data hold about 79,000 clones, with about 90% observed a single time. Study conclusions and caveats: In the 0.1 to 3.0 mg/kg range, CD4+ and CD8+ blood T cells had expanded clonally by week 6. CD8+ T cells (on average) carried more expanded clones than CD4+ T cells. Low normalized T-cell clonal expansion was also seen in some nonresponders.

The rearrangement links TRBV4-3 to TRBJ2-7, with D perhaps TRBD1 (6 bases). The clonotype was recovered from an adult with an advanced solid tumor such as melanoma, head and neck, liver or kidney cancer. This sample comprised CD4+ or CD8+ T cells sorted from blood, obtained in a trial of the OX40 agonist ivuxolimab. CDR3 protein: CASSQDGGGHGYEQYF. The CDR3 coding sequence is TGCGCCAGCAGCCAAGATGGGGGCGGGCACGGCTACGAGCAGTACTTC.